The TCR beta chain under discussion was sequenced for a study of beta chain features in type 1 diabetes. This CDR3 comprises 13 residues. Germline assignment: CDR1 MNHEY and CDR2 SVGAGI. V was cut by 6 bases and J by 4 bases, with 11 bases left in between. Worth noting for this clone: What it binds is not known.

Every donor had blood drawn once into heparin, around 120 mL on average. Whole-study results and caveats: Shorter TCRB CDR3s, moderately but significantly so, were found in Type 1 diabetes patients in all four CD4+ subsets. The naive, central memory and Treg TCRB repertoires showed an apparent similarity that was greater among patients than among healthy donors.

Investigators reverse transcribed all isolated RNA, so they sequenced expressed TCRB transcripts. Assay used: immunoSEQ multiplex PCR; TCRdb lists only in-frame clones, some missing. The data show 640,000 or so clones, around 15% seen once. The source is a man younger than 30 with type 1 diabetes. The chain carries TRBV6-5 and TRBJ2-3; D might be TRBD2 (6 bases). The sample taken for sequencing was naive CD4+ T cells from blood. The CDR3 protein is CASRRGWSDTQYF. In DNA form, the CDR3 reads TGTGCCAGCAGGCGGGGCTGGTCAGATACGCAGTATTTT.